Sequencing of this TCR beta chain was carried out in a study of memory CD4+ T cells and cytomegalovirus serostatus. Study background: Donors were healthy Belgian adults, some 10 CMV seropositive and 20 to 25 seronegative.

Single viable CD3+CD4+CD8-CD45RO+ cells were sorted as the memory CD4+ T cells. CDR3 length: 14 amino acids. CDR1 is MDHEN, CDR2 SYDVKM, per germline. Trimming removed 7 bases from V and 5 bases from J, with 15 bases in between. Sequencing was performed with immunoSEQ multiplex PCR; in TCRdb, only in-frame clones are kept and a portion is missing. The table includes approximately 53,000 clones, roughly 78% detected once. The chain has TRBV28 and TRBJ1-5, with D possibly being TRBD1 (5 bases). What was sequenced was memory CD4+ T cells from blood. The clonotype was recovered from an adult in good health and CMV-seronegative. CDR3 region: CASTVVGHYQPQHF. The CDR3 DNA reads TGTGCCAGCACCGTGGTCGGACACTATCAGCCCCAGCATTTT.